This T cell receptor beta chain was identified during a study of T cell changes during pregnancy in multiple sclerosis. Using immunoSEQ multiplex PCR, the repertoire was profiled, and TCRdb retains in-frame clones only, with some absent. The sample records approximately 54,000 clones, around 90% being singletons. The CDR3 sequence is 12 residues long. Trimming shortened V by 6 bases and J by 1 base, and 6 bases separated the two germline ends. Germline lookup yields CDR1 LNHDA and CDR2 SQIVND (reference sequence). This specimen was peripheral blood, taken after pregnancy. The gene calls are TRBV19 and TRBJ1-1; D possibly corresponds to TRBD1 (5 bases). The receptor's source is a female donor in good health, enrolled as a control in a pregnancy study. The DNA for the CDR3 is TGTGCCAGTAGGGGGGGGAACACTGAAGCTTTCTTT. Translated, it gives CASRGGNTEAFF.